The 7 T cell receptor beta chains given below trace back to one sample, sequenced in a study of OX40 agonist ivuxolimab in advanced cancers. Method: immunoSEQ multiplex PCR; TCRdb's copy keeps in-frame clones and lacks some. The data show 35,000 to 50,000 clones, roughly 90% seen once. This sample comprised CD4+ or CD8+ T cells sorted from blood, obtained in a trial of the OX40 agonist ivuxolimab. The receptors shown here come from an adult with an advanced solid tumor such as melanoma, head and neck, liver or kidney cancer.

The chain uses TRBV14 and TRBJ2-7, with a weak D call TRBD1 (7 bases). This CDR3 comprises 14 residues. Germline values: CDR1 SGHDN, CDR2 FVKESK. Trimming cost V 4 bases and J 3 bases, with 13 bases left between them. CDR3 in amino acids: CASSRRQGGYEQYF. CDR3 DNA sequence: TGTGCCAGCAGCCGCAGACAGGGAGGCTACGAGCAGTACTTC.

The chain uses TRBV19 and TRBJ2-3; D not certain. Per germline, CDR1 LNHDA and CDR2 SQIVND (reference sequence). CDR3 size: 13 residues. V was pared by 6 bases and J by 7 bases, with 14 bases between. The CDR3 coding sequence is TGTGCCAGTAGGCCAGGTAGTACATATACGCAGTATTTT. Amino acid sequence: CASRPGSTYTQYF.

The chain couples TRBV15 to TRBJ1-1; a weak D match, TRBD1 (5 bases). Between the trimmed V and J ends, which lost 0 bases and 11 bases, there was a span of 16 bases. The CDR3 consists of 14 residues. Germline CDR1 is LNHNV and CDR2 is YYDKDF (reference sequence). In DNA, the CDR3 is TGTGCCACCAGCAGAGAACGGTTCGGGGCGCCGGCTTTCTTT. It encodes CATSRERFGAPAFF.

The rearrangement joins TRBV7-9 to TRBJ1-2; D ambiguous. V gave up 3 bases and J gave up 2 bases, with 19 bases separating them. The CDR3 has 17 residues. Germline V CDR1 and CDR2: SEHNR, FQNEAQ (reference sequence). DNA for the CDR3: TGTGCCAGCAGCTTGGGCAGGTCCGCTGGAGGGAACTATGGCTACACCTTC. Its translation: CASSLGRSAGGNYGYTF.

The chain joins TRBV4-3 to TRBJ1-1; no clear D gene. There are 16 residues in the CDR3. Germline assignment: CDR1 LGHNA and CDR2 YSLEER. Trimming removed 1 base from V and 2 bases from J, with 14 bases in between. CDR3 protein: CASSQVLKEANTEAFF. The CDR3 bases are TGCGCCAGCAGCCAAGTCCTTAAGGAGGCTAACACTGAAGCTTTCTTT.

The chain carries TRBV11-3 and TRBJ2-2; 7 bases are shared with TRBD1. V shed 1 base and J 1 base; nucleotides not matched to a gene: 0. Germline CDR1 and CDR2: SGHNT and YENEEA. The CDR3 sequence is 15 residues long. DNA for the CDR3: TGTGCCAGCAGCTTAGGACAGGGGAACACCGGGGAGCTGTTTTTT. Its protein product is CASSLGQGNTGELFF.

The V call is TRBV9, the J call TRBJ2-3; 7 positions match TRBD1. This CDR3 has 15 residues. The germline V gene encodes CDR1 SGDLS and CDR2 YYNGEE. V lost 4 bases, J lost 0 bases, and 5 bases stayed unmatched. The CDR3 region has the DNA TGTGCCAGCAGCTCTGGACAGGTTAGCACAGATACGCAGTATTTT. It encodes CASSSGQVSTDTQYF.